This T cell receptor beta chain was documented in a study of regulatory dendritic cells for organ transplantation. The CDR3 contains 16 residues. V lost 4 bases and J lost 5; bases outside the gene matches: 14. Looked up from germline, CDR1 is SGHAT and CDR2 is FQNNGV. The method was immunoSEQ multiplex PCR; TCRdb's version includes in-frame clones alone and lacks a portion of them. The profile shows about 38,000 clones, approximately 90% of them singletons. Regarding the study as a whole: Among resting subsets, memory CD8+ cells contained the most alloreactive clonotypes. Alloreactive memory CD8+ T cell pools varied considerably between individuals.

On this clone: Antigen unknown.

Input material: naive CD8+ T cells from blood. Subset of the sample: CD45RA+ naive T cells. The chain has TRBV11-2 and TRBJ2-7; 7 nucleotides line up with TRBD1. The source of this sequence is a human donor in good health. The chain's CDR3 is CASSSTPTGPGHEQYF. The CDR3 DNA is TGTGCCAGCAGCTCCACCCCGACAGGGCCTGGTCACGAGCAGTACTTC.